Reported below is one TCR beta chain. V lost 8 bases, J lost 9 bases, and 8 bases stayed unmatched. This CDR3 region has 15 residues. CDR1 and CDR2 from the germline V gene are SNHLY and FYNNEI. The source of the sample is a study of blood T cell repertoires in COVID-19. Looking at the study overall: Italy, Spain and the United States were the sources of the convalescent and acute COVID-19 samples.

In the original analysis: The assay estimated nucleated cells by amplifying reference gene primers. The protocol was immunoSEQ multiplex PCR, while the TCRdb copy is restricted to in-frame clones and leaves out a portion. V, J and clone size derive from that table, while D and trimming were established from the DNA sequence. The sample lists about 190,000 clones, approximately 84% occurring once. The TCR was taken from a woman between 25 and 40 years old who had recovered from COVID-19. V gene TRBV2 combines with J gene TRBJ2-1; TRBD2 matches 15 bases. Sequenced material: PBMCs or T cells enriched from blood (not recorded which). The chain's CDR3 is CASYQGTSGGSEQFF. CDR3 sequence (DNA): TGTGCCAGCTACCAGGGGACTAGCGGGGGGAGTGAGCAGTTCTTC.